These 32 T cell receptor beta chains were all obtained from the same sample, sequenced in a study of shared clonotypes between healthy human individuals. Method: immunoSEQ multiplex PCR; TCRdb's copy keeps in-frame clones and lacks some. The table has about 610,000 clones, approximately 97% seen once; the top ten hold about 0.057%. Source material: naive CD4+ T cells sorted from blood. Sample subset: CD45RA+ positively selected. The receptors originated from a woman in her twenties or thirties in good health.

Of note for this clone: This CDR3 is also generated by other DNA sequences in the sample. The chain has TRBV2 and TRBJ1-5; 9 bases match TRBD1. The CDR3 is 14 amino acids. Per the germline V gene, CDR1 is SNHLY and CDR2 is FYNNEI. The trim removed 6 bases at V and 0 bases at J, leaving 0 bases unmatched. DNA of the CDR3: TGTGCCAGCAGGGACAGGGGTAGCAATCAGCCCCAGCATTTT. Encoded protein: CASRDRGSNQPQHF.

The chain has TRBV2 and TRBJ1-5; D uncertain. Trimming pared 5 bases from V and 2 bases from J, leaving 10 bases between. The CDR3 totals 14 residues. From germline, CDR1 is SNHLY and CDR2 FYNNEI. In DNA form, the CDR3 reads TGTGCCAGCAGTTCCATCGGGGGCAATCAGCCCCAGCATTTT. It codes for CASSSIGGNQPQHF.

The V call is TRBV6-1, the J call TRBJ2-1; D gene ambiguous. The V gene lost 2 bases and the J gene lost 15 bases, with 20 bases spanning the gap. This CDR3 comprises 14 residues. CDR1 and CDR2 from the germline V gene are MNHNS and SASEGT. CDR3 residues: CASSERSASRGLFF. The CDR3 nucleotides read TGTGCCAGCAGTGAAAGGTCGGCGTCACGAGGATTGTTCTTC.

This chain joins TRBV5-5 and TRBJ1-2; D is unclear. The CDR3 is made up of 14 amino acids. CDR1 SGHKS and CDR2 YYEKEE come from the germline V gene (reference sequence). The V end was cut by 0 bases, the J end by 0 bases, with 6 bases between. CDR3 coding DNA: TGTGCCAGCAGCTTGGTGACGTCTAACTATGGCTACACCTTC. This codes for CASSLVTSNYGYTF.

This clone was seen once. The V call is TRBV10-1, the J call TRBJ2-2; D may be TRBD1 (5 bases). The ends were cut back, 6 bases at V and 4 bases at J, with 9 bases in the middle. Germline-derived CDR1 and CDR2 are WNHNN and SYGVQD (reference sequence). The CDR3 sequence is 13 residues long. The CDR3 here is CASSSQGTGELFF. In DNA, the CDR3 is TGCGCCAGCAGCTCTCAGGGCACCGGGGAGCTGTTTTTT.

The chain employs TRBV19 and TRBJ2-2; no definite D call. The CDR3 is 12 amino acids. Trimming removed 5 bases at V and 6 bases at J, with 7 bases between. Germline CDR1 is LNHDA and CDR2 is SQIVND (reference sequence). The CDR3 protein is CASSRGSGELFF. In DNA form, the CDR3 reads TGTGCCAGTAGTCGCGGATCCGGGGAGCTGTTTTTT.

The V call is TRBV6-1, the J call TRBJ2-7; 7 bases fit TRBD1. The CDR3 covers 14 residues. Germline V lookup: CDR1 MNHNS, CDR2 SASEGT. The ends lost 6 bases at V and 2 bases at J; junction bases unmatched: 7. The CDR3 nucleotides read TGTGCCAGCAGGTGGACAGGAGTTGCCTACGAGCAGTACTTC. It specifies CASRWTGVAYEQYF.

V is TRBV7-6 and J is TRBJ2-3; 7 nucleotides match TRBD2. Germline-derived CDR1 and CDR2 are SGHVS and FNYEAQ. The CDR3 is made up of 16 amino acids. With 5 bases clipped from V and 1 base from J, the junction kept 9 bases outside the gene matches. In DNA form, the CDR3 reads TGTGCCAGCAGCCCCTCCCTTCGGGGGGGCACAGATACGCAGTATTTT. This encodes CASSPSLRGGTDTQYF.

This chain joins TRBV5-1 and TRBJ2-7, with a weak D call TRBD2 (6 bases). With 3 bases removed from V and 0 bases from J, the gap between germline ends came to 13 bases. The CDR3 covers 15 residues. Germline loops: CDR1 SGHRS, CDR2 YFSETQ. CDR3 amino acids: CASSSGGTYSYEQYF. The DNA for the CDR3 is TGCGCCAGCAGCTCCGGTGGGACTTACTCCTACGAGCAGTACTTC. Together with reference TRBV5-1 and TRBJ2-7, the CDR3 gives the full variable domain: KAGVTQTPRYLIKTRGQQVTLSCSPISGHRSVSWYQQTPGQGLQFLFEYFSETQRNKGNFPGRFSGRQFSNSRSEMNVSTLELGDSALYLCASSSGGTYSYEQYFGPGTRLTVT.

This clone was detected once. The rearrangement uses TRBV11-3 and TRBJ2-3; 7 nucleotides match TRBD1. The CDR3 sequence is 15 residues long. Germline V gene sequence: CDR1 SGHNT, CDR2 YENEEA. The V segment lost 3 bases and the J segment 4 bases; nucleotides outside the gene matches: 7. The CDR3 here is CASSFRGTGADTQYF. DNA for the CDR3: TGTGCCAGCAGCTTTCGGGGAACAGGGGCAGATACGCAGTATTTT.

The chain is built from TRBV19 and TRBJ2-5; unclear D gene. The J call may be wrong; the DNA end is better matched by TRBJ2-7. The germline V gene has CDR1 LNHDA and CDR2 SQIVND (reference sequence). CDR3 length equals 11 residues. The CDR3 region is CASSRAYEQYF. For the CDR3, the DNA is TGTGCCAGTAGTCGGGCGTACGAGCAGTACTTC.

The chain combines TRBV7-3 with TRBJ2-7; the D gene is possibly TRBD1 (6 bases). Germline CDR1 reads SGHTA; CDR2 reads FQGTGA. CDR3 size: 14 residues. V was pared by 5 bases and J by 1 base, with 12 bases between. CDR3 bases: TGTGCCAGCAGCCGTACAGGGTATTCCTACGAGCAGTACTTC. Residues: CASSRTGYSYEQYF.

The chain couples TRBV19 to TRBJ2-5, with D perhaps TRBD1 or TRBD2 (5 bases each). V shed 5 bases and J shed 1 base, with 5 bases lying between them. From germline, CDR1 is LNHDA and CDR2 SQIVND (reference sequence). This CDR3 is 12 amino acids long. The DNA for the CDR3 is TGTGCCAGTAGTGGGGGCCAAGAGACCCAGTACTTC. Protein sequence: CASSGGQETQYF.

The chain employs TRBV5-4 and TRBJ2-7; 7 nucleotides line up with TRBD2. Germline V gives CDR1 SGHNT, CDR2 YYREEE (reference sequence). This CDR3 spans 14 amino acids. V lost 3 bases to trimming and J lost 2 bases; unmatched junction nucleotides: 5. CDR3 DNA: TGTGCCAGCAGCTCGACCGGGACTACCTACGAGCAGTACTTC. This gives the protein CASSSTGTTYEQYF.

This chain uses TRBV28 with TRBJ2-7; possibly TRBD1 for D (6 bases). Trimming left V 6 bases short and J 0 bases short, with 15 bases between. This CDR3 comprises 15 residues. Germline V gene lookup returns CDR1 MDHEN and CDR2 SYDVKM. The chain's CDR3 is CASRRDISSSYEQYF. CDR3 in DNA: TGTGCCAGCAGGAGGGACATTTCGAGCTCCTACGAGCAGTACTTC.

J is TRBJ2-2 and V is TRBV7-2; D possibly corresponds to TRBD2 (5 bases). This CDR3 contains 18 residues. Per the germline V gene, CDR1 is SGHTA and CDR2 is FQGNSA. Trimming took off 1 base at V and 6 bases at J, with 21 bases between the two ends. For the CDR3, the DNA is TGTGCCAGCAGCTTAGGCGCGGCGGGTTGGCTAGCAGCCGGGGAGCTGTTTTTT. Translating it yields CASSLGAAGWLAAGELFF.

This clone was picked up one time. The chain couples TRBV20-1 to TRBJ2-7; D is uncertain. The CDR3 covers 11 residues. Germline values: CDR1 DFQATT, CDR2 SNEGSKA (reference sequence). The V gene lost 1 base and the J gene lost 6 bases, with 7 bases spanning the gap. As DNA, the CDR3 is TGCAGTGCTAGAGGCCTTAGCGAGCAGTACTTC. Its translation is CSARGLSEQYF.

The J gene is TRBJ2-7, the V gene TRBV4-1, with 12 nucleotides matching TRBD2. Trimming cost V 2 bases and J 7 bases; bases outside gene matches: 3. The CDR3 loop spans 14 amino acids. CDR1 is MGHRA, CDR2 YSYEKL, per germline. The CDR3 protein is CASSQLAGGQEQYF. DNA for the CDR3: TGCGCCAGCAGCCAACTAGCGGGAGGGCAAGAGCAGTACTTC.

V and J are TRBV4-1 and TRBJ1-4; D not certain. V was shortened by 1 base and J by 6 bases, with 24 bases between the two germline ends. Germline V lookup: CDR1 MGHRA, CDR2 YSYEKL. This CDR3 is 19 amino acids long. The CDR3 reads CASSQGVHLRATGDEKLFF. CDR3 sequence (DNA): TGCGCCAGCAGCCAAGGGGTCCACCTGAGGGCAACCGGGGATGAAAAACTGTTTTTT.

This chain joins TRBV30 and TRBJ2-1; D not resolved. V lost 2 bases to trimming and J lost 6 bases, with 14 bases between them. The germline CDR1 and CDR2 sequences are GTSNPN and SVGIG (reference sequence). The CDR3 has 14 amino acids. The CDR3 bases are TGTGCCTGGAGTTCCCCAAGAGCGCCCAATGAGCAGTTCTTC. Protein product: CAWSSPRAPNEQFF.

CDR3 nucleotides: TGTGCCAGCTCACCAATAATGGACAGGGGGCCTGAAGCTTTCTTT. Encoded protein: CASSPIMDRGPEAFF. The V gene is TRBV18, the J gene TRBJ1-1; 11 bases agree with TRBD1. The CDR3 is 15 amino acids. Germline V CDR1 and CDR2: KGHSH, LQKENI. The ends lost 2 bases at V and 6 bases at J; junction bases unmatched: 5.

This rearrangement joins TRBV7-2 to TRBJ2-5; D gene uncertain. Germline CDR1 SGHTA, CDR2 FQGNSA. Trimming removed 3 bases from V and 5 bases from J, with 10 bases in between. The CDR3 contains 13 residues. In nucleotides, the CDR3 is TGTGCCAGCAGCTTTTGGGGTTGGGAGACCCAGTACTTC. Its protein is CASSFWGWETQYF.

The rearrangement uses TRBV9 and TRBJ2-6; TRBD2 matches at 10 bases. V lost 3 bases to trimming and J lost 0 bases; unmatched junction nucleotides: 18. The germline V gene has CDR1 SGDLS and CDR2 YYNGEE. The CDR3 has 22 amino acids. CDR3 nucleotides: TGTGCCAGCAGCGCCCAAATTGGGGCTAGCGGGAGTGCCATCTCTGGGGCCAACGTCCTGACTTTC. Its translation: CASSAQIGASGSAISGANVLTF.

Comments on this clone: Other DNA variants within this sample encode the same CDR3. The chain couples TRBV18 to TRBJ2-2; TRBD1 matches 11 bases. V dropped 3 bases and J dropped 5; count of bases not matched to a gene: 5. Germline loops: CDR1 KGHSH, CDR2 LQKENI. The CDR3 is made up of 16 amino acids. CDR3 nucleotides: TGTGCCAGCTCACCTCCGGGACAGGGGGAAACCGGGGAGCTGTTTTTT. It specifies CASSPPGQGETGELFF.

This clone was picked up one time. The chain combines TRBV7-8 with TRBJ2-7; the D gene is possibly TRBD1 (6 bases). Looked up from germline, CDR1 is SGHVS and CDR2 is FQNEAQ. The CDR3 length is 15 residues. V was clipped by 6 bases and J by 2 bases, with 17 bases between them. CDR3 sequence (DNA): TGTGCCAGCAGTTTGGTTAGGACAGTCACCTACGAGCAGTACTTC. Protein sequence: CASSLVRTVTYEQYF.

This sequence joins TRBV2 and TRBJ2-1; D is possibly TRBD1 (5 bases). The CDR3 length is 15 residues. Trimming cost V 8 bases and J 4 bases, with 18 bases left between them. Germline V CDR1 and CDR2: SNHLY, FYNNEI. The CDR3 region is CASGNGAETYNEQFF. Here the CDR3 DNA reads TGTGCCAGCGGGAATGGGGCGGAGACATACAATGAGCAGTTCTTC.

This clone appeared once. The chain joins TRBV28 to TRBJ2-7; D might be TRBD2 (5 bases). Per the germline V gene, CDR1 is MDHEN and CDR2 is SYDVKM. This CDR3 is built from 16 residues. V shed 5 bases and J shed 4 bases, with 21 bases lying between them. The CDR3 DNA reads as TGTGCCAGCAGTAAGCCACGGGATATCCTAAGGTACGAGCAGTACTTC. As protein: CASSKPRDILRYEQYF. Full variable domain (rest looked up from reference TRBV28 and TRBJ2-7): DVKVTQSSRYLVKRTGEKVFLECVQDMDHENMFWYRQDPGLGLRLIYFSYDVKMKEKGDIPEGYSVSREKKERFSLILESASTNQTSMYLCASSKPRDILRYEQYFGPGTRLTVT.

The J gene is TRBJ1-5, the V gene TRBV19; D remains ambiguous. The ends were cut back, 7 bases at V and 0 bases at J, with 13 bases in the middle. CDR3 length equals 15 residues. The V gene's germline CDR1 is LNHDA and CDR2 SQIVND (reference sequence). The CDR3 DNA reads TGTGCCAGTACGAAAGGGCAGCTTAGCAATCAGCCCCAGCATTTT. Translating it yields CASTKGQLSNQPQHF.

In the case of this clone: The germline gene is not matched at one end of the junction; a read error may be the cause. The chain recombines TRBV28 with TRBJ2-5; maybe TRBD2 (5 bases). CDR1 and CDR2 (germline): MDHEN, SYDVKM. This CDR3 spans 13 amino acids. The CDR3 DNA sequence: TGTGCCGGCAGGACTTCTGGAGTGGGAGAGCAGTACTTC. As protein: CAGRTSGVGEQYF.

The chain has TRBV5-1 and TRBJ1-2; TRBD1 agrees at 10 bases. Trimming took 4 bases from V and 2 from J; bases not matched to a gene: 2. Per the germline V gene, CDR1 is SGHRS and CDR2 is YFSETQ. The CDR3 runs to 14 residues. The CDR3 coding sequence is TGCGCCAGCAGCCCGGGACAGGGGAACTATGGCTACACCTTC. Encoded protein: CASSPGQGNYGYTF.

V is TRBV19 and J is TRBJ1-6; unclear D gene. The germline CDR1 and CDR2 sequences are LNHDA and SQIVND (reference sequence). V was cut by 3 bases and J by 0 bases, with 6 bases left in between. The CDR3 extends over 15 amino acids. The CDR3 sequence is CASSIDGSYNSPLHF. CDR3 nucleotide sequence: TGTGCCAGTAGTATTGATGGCTCCTATAATTCACCCCTCCACTTT.

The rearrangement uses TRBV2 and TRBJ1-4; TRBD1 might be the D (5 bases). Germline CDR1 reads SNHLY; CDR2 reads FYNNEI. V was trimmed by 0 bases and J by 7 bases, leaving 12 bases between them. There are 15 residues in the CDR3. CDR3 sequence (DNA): TGTGCCAGCAGTGAAGCCGGGGGAGGTGGTGAAAAACTGTTTTTT. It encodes CASSEAGGGGEKLFF.